The present TCR beta chain was sequenced within a study of blood T cell repertoires in COVID-19. The method was immunoSEQ multiplex PCR; TCRdb's version includes in-frame clones alone and lacks a portion of them. Altogether 60,000 to 70,000 clones are present, about 86% being singletons, with the ten largest covering approximately 1.5%. In germline, CDR1 is MGHRA, CDR2 YSYEKL. The V end lost 4 bases, the J end lost 6 bases, and 12 bases lay between the germline ends. The CDR3 has 13 amino acids. The TCR comes from an older woman with acute or convalescent COVID-19. This chain connects TRBV4-1 to TRBJ1-2, with a weak D call TRBD1 (5 bases). Sequenced input: peripheral blood. The CDR3 nucleotides read TGCGCCAGCAGCCCAAGTTGGGGCCATGGCTACACCTTC. This translates into CASSPSWGHGYTF.